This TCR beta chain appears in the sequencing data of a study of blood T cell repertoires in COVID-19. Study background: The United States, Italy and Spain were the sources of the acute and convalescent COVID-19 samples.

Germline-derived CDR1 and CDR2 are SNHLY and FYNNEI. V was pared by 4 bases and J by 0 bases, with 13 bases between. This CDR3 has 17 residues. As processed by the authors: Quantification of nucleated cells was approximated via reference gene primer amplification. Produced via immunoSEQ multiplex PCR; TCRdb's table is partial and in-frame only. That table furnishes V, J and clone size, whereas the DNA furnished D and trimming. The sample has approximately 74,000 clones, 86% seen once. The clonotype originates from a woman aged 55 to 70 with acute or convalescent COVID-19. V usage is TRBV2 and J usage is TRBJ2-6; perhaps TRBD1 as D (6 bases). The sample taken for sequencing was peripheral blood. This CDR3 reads CASSAGQSDSGANVLTF. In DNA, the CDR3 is TGTGCCAGCAGTGCAGGACAGTCAGACTCTGGGGCCAACGTCCTGACTTTC.